This is a list of T cell receptor beta chains from one sample in a study of T cells in Graves' hyperthyroidism and ophthalmopathy. TCRdb reprocessed the multiplex PCR reads with MiXCR, giving one entry per CDR3 protein. Among under 600,000 distinct CDR3 sequences listed, around 16% were seen once. The sequenced sample was blood. Receptors were obtained from a woman between 35 and 50 years old with Graves' ophthalmopathy. The CDR3 runs from the conserved cysteine through the conserved F or W. The D gene is left open where the match is weak. Not every row has a clone size; where given, it reads once, few, many or a size class.

cdr3_length	v_call	j_call	d_call	clone_size	cdr3_aa	cdr3_nt
14	TRBV2	TRBJ2-1	TRBD1	.	CASGGTGGWDEQFF	TGTGCCAGCGGGGGGACAGGGGGATGGGATGAGCAGTTCTTC
15	TRBV3-1	TRBJ2-7	.	few	CASSLKMGGPYEQYF	TGTGCCAGCAGCCTAAAGATGGGGGGCCCCTACGAGCAGTACTTC
13	TRBV28	TRBJ2-3	TRBD2	.	CASSSSGRHTQYF	TGTGCCAGTTCCTCTAGCGGGAGGCATACGCAGTATTTT
15	TRBV20-1	TRBJ1-1	.	few	CSARALVGGETEAFF	TGCAGTGCTAGAGCCCTAGTTGGGGGGGAGACTGAAGCTTTCTTT
15	TRBV27	TRBJ2-1	TRBD2	.	CASRASGGSYNEQFF	TGTGCCAGCCGGGCTAGCGGGGGCTCCTACAATGAGCAGTTCTTC
11	TRBV28	TRBJ2-7	.	many	CAHGVFHEQYF	TGTGCCCACGGGGTATTCCACGAGCAGTACTTC
14	TRBV20-1	TRBJ2-5	.	many	CSAREAVPQETQYF	TGCAGTGCTAGAGAGGCGGTTCCCCAAGAGACCCAGTACTTC
13	TRBV6-1	TRBJ2-7	.	few	CASISGPTYEQYF	TGTGCCAGCATCTCTGGGCCCACCTACGAGCAGTACTTC
16	TRBV5-1	TRBJ2-2	.	few	CASSAGAGWPPGELFF	TGCGCCAGCAGCGCCGGGGCAGGGTGGCCCCCCGGGGAGCTGTTTTTT
19	TRBV7-2	TRBJ1-5	TRBD1	.	CASSRHAKVGTEFNQPQHF	TGTGCCAGCAGCCGACATGCCAAAGTCGGGACAGAGTTCAATCAGCCCCAGCATTTT
16	TRBV7-9	TRBJ2-5	TRBD2	.	CASSPGTSGRRETQYF	TGTGCCAGCAGCCCCGGGACTAGCGGGAGGAGGGAGACCCAGTACTTC
16	TRBV6-5	TRBJ1-1	.	many	CASSYSESLMNTEAFF	TGTGCCAGCAGTTACTCGGAGAGTCTCATGAACACTGAAGCTTTCTTT
15	TRBV7-2	TRBJ2-1	.	many	CASSLGGPRSNEQFF	TGTGCCAGCAGCTTAGGGGGTCCCCGAAGCAATGAGCAGTTCTTC
15	TRBV2	TRBJ2-2	TRBD1	few	CASSPRGPGTGELFF	TGTGCCAGCAGTCCCAGGGGGCCGGGCACCGGGGAGCTGTTTTTT
14	TRBV19	TRBJ1-5	.	few	CASSIAGGKEPQHF	TGTGCCAGTAGTATTGCGGGAGGTAAGGAGCCCCAGCATTTT
18	TRBV12-3/TRBV12-4	TRBJ1-2	.	many	CASSLGGRDPPQGYGYTF	TGTGCCAGCAGTTTAGGAGGGCGGGATCCCCCTCAAGGCTATGGCTACACCTTC
14	TRBV6-1	TRBJ1-1	.	.	CASSETAGQTEAFF	TGTGCCAGCAGTGAAACTGCAGGGCAGACTGAAGCTTTCTTT
15	TRBV4-1	TRBJ1-2	.	.	CASSQGGGLDYGYTF	TGCGCCAGCAGCCAAGGGGGGGGGCTGGACTATGGCTACACCTTC
14	TRBV7-8	TRBJ1-6	.	.	CASSVRVLNSPLHF	TGTGCCAGCAGCGTCCGGGTCCTCAATTCACCCCTCCACTTT
16	TRBV5-5	TRBJ2-3	TRBD2	.	CASSSGLAPRTDTQYF	TGTGCCAGCAGCTCCGGACTAGCACCCCGCACAGATACGCAGTATTTT
15	TRBV9	TRBJ2-5	.	.	CASSVVGSHQETQYF	TGTGCCAGCAGCGTCGTGGGATCACATCAAGAGACCCAGTACTTC
15	TRBV28	TRBJ2-1	.	many	CASSFSVAKYNEQFF	TGTGCCAGCAGTTTTTCAGTTGCCAAATACAATGAGCAGTTCTTC
16	TRBV6-1	TRBJ2-4	TRBD1	.	CASSTDRDSGRNIQYF	TGTGCCAGCAGCACAGACAGGGATTCGGGGCGAAACATTCAGTACTTC
15	TRBV20-1	TRBJ1-2	.	.	CSAPLPEQAYYGYTF	TGCAGTGCTCCGCTCCCCGAGCAAGCGTACTATGGCTACACCTTC
16	TRBV29-1	TRBJ2-3	TRBD1	.	CSVKGTGSILTDTQYF	TGCAGCGTTAAGGGGACAGGGTCAATCCTCACAGATACGCAGTATTTT
15	TRBV6-1	TRBJ2-3	TRBD2	.	CASSDSGLSTDTQYF	TGTGCCAGCAGTGATTCGGGACTAAGCACAGATACGCAGTATTTT
14	TRBV7-9	TRBJ2-1	TRBD2	many	CASSPEGLLAGQFF	TGTGCCAGCAGCCCCGAAGGCTTACTAGCGGGGCAGTTCTTC